One sample yielded the 7 T cell receptor beta chains listed below, sequenced in a study of blood T cells in healthy people across ages. A second PCR, run for about 7 to 11 cycles, used a sample-barcoded 5' primer plus a J-beta primer mix. TCRdb independently ran MiXCR on the 5' RACE reads; one entry per CDR3 protein. The sample has about 1,600,000 distinct CDR3 sequences, around 39% seen once; the top ten hold around 8%. Input material: blood. These receptor sequences come from a woman between 18 and 29 years old in good health.

This clonotype was counted a few times. V is TRBV6-5 and J is TRBJ2-5, with D tentatively TRBD1 (6 bases). Germline CDR1 MNHEY, CDR2 SVGAGI. Trimming left V 5 bases short and J 5 bases short, with 15 bases between. The length of the CDR3 is 14 residues. Written as DNA, the CDR3 is TGTGCCAGCAGTCGCTGGACAGAGGAGGAGACCCAGTACTTC. Translation gives CASSRWTEEETQYF.

The chain combines TRBV20-1 with TRBJ2-1, with 10 bases matching TRBD2. Looked up from germline, CDR1 is DFQATT and CDR2 is SNEGSKA (reference sequence). This CDR3 has 16 residues. Germline trimming cut 1 base from V and 10 bases from J; bases unmatched to any gene: 13. CDR3 residues: CSARVLAGLSSYEQFF. The CDR3 bases are TGCAGTGCTAGAGTACTAGCGGGGTTAAGCTCCTACGAGCAGTTCTTC.

The V call is TRBV12-3 or TRBV12-4, the J call TRBJ1-3; D is ambiguous. This CDR3 comprises 16 residues. Trimming removed 8 bases at V and 1 base at J, with 18 bases between. CDR3 sequence reads: CASGRRTATSGNTIYF. DNA for the CDR3: TGTGCCAGCGGGAGAAGGACGGCTACGTCTGGAAACACCATATATTTT.

The chain employs TRBV2 and TRBJ2-5; no firm D call. The CDR3 loop spans 15 amino acids. Per the germline V gene, CDR1 is SNHLY and CDR2 is FYNNEI. V lost 3 bases to trimming and J lost 1 base, with 12 bases between them. In DNA, the CDR3 is TGTGCCAGCAGTGATAAGGTCCTCACCCAAGAGACCCAGTACTTC. Its protein product is CASSDKVLTQETQYF.

V is TRBV12-5 and J is TRBJ2-1; TRBD2 agrees at 8 bases. The CDR3 has 14 amino acids. With V trimmed by 4 bases and J by 8 bases, 7 bases remained unmatched. Per germline, CDR1 LGHNT and CDR2 FRNRAP. The CDR3 loop is CASGSQREYYEQFF. CDR3 in DNA: TGTGCTAGTGGTTCCCAGCGGGAGTATTATGAGCAGTTCTTC.

The chain recombines TRBV5-5 with TRBJ2-3; 7 bases align to TRBD2. CDR1 is SGHKS and CDR2 is YYEKEE in the germline V gene (reference sequence). CDR3 length: 17 residues. Unmatched junction bases numbered 11, after V lost 4 bases and J lost 0 bases. In DNA form, the CDR3 reads TGTGCCAGCAGCCTCTCAAATAGCGGGCCGAGCACAGATACGCAGTATTTT. Encoded protein: CASSLSNSGPSTDTQYF.

V usage is TRBV3-1 and J usage is TRBJ1-2, with 9 bases that match TRBD1. Germline CDR1 LGHDT, CDR2 YNNKEL (reference sequence). The CDR3 totals 17 residues. Germline trimming cut 3 bases from V and 6 bases from J; bases unmatched to any gene: 14. The CDR3 loop reads CASSQFPFGQGNDGYTF. For the CDR3, the DNA is TGTGCCAGCAGCCAGTTTCCGTTTGGACAGGGGAACGATGGCTACACCTTC.